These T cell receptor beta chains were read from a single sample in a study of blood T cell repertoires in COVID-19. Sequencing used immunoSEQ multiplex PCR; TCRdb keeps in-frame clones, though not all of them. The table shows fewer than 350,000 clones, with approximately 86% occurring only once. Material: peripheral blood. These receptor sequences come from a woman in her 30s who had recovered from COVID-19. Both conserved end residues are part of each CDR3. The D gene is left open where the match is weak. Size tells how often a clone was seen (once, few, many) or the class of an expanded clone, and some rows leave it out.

TGCGCCAGCAGTTCGCCGGCACTAACCTCTGGAAACACCATATATTTT CASSSPALTSGNTIYF 16 TRBJ1-3 TRBV4-1 . .
TGTGCCAGCAGCCCTTCCCCCGGACAGGGAGCTTTCTTT CASSPSPGQGAFF 13 TRBJ1-1 TRBV7-9 TRBD1 .
TGTGCCAGTAGACCTTATAGCGGGAGGGGGTCAGATACGCAGTATTTT CASRPYSGRGSDTQYF 16 TRBJ2-3 TRBV19 TRBD2 .
TGTGCCAGCAGTATAACTAGGGATGAGCAGTTCTTC CASSITRDEQFF 12 TRBJ2-1 TRBV27 . .
TGTGCCAGCAGCTTAGGGACAGGGACGGATACGCAGTATTTT CASSLGTGTDTQYF 14 TRBJ2-3 TRBV7-3 TRBD1 .
TGTGCCAGCTCACCACGTAGTAGCGGGAGGGAGCAGTTCTTC CASSPRSSGREQFF 14 TRBJ2-1 TRBV18 TRBD2 .
TGCGCCAGCAGCTTGGCCGCGGAGACCCAGTACTTC CASSLAAETQYF 12 TRBJ2-5 TRBV5-1 . .
TGTGCCAGCTCACCACAGGGGGGGAGCAATCAGCCCCAGCATTTT CASSPQGGSNQPQHF 15 TRBJ1-5 TRBV18 . many
TGTGCCAGCAGTTTGGAGGGGGCCGCAGATACGCAGTATTTT CASSLEGAADTQYF 14 TRBJ2-3 TRBV28 . .
TGCGCCAGCAGCAGGGACAGGGAAGGGGGCGAGCAGTACTTC CASSRDREGGEQYF 14 TRBJ2-7 TRBV5-1 TRBD1 once
TGTGCCAGCAGCTTGGCTGAGGGTTCAATGAACACTGAAGCTTTCTTT CASSLAEGSMNTEAFF 16 TRBJ1-1 TRBV5-6 . .
TGTGCCAGCAGTTTAAGGGGTAATAATCAGCCCCAGCATTTT CASSLRGNNQPQHF 14 TRBJ1-5 TRBV27 . once
TGCGCCAGCAGCTTGGAGTTCGGCGGAGGGGAGACCCAGTACTTC CASSLEFGGGETQYF 15 TRBJ2-5 TRBV5-1 . .
TGTGCCAGCGAGCAGGGACTCTCCAGATCACCCCTCCACTTT CASEQGLSRSPLHF 14 TRBJ1-6 TRBV2 . .
TGTGCCAGCAGCCCTCCGCTCCGGTATGGCTACACCTTC CASSPPLRYGYTF 13 TRBJ1-2 TRBV7-9 . .
TGTGCCAGCAGTTCCCCGGGTATCACCTACGAGCAGTACTTC CASSSPGITYEQYF 14 TRBJ2-7 TRBV27 . .
TGTGCCAGCAGCCCCGGGGGCGGGGAGCTGTTTTTT CASSPGGGELFF 12 TRBJ2-2 TRBV11-3 . .
TGTGCCAGCAGTTATGATAGCGGGAGGGAAAGTACGCAGTATTTT CASSYDSGRESTQYF 15 TRBJ2-3 TRBV6-2/TRBV6-3 TRBD2 once
TGTGCCTGGAGCTTACCCACGACAGGGGTGAGCTATGGCTACACCTTC CAWSLPTTGVSYGYTF 16 TRBJ1-2 TRBV30 TRBD1 .
TGTGCCAGCAGCCCACCCGGGACAGTGAACACTGAAGCTTTCTTT CASSPPGTVNTEAFF 15 TRBJ1-1 TRBV7-2 TRBD1 .
TGTGCCAGCAGGACCGGGATTAACACAGATACGCAGTATTTT CASRTGINTDTQYF 14 TRBJ2-3 TRBV6-5 . few
TGCGCCAGCAGCCAAGCCGGCAGGGTGGAGACCCAGTACTTC CASSQAGRVETQYF 14 TRBJ2-5 TRBV4-1 . .
TGTGCCAGCAGCCAGGGACTAGCGGGGGGGCTGGAAGAGACCCAGTACTTC CASSQGLAGGLEETQYF 17 TRBJ2-5 TRBV7-2 TRBD2 once
TGTGCCAGCAGCTTAAAGCGGCCGCTGGGAAGCTCCTACAATGAGCAGTTCTTC CASSLKRPLGSSYNEQFF 18 TRBJ2-1 TRBV7-8 . once
TGTGCCAGCAGCCCCGGGTTGACCTACGAGCAGTACTTC CASSPGLTYEQYF 13 TRBJ2-7 TRBV7-9 . .
TGTGCCAGCAGCGTAGGTCCGGCGGGAGCGTATAATGAGCAGTTCTTC CASSVGPAGAYNEQFF 16 TRBJ2-1 TRBV9 TRBD2 .
TGTGCCAGCAGTGAAGGAGTTCGGGACATCCAAGAGACCCAGTACTTC CASSEGVRDIQETQYF 16 TRBJ2-5 TRBV2 . .
TGCGCCAGCAGCCCCTGGACTAGCGGGAGGAGGACAGATACGCAGTATTTT CASSPWTSGRRTDTQYF 17 TRBJ2-3 TRBV5-1 TRBD2 .
TGTGCCACCAGCCCAGAGCAGTGGACAGGGTGGGCTTTCTTT CATSPEQWTGWAFF 14 TRBJ1-1 TRBV15 TRBD1 .
TGTGCCAGCGACAGGGGGGATACTGAAGCTTTCTTT CASDRGDTEAFF 12 TRBJ1-1 TRBV6-5 TRBD1 few
TGTGCCAGCAGCCTCTGGACAGGGGCCGACGAGCAGTACTTC CASSLWTGADEQYF 14 TRBJ2-7 TRBV11-2 TRBD1 once
TGCGCCAGCAGCCCCAGACTAGCGGGAGGACCCGAGGGTGAGCAGTTCTTC CASSPRLAGGPEGEQFF 17 TRBJ2-1 TRBV4-3 TRBD2 few
TGCGCCAGCAGCCACAAAGGGGACGAGCAGTACTTC CASSHKGDEQYF 12 TRBJ2-7 TRBV4-1 . .
TGCGCCAGCAGTCTGGACAGGGGGAACACTGAAGCTTTCTTT CASSLDRGNTEAFF 14 TRBJ1-1 TRBV5-1 TRBD1 .
TGCGCCAGCAGCCCCGGGACAGGAATCAATCAGCCCCAGCATTTT CASSPGTGINQPQHF 15 TRBJ1-5 TRBV4-3 TRBD1 .
TGTGCCAGTAGTATCTCTCTCTCAGGGGGCGCAACCGGGGCCAACGTCCTGACTTTC CASSISLSGGATGANVLTF 19 TRBJ2-6 TRBV19 TRBD1 .
TGCGCCAGCAGCTTTCTGACAGGCCTTAACACTGAAGCTTTCTTT CASSFLTGLNTEAFF 15 TRBJ1-1 TRBV5-1 . .
TGTGCCAGCAGTTACTCGACGCCAGCGGGGGCGCGCGAGCAGTACTTC CASSYSTPAGAREQYF 16 TRBJ2-7 TRBV6-5 TRBD2 few
TGTGCCAGCAGCGCCTACGGGGATAGCGGGGGACCTCAGACCCAGTACTTC CASSAYGDSGGPQTQYF 17 TRBJ2-5 TRBV11-3 TRBD2 .
TGTGCCAGCAGCCCCGGTACAGGACGTACCTACGAGCAGTACTTC CASSPGTGRTYEQYF 15 TRBJ2-7 TRBV7-6 . .
TGTGCCAGCAGCCTTTCCAGGAACACTGAAGCTTTCTTT CASSLSRNTEAFF 13 TRBJ1-1 TRBV14 . .
TGCAGCGTCGCAGGGGGCTTGGACACCGGGGAGCTGTTTTTT CSVAGGLDTGELFF 14 TRBJ2-2 TRBV29-1 TRBD1 .
TGTGCCAGCAGCCTCACTAGCGGGAGGGCCGCCGAGCAGTACTTC CASSLTSGRAAEQYF 15 TRBJ2-7 TRBV6-2/TRBV6-3 TRBD2 .
TGTGCCAGCAGCGTAGACGCGGACACCTACGAGCAGTACTTC CASSVDADTYEQYF 14 TRBJ2-7 TRBV9 . once
TGTGCCAGCAGCAGGGATTGGGGAACAGATACGCAGTATTTT CASSRDWGTDTQYF 14 TRBJ2-3 TRBV6-5 . .
TGTGCCAGCAGCTTCGGGTTTGGAAACACCATATATTTT CASSFGFGNTIYF 13 TRBJ1-3 TRBV11-2 . .
TGTGCCAGCAGTAGAACTCGGGAGGGGACCGGGGAGCTGTTTTTT CASSRTREGTGELFF 15 TRBJ2-2 TRBV21-1 . .
TGTGCCATCCTAAGAGGACAGGGCTCCGAGCAGTACTTC CAILRGQGSEQYF 13 TRBJ2-7 TRBV10-3 TRBD1 .